This TCR beta chain was identified during a study of T cells in Graves' hyperthyroidism and ophthalmopathy. Study-wide points: Researchers found most expanded thyroid clonotypes above 0.001 in blood as well.

V lost 5 bases and J 0 bases, leaving 14 bases between the germline ends. Germline CDR1 is SGHVS and CDR2 is FNYEAQ. The CDR3 has 15 amino acids. This clonotype was seen only a few times. What it binds is not known. TCR beta CDR3 region amplification was performed from RNA transcripts. HTBI primers drove first-round RT-PCR of the TCR CDR3. TCRdb reanalysed the multiplex PCR reads using MiXCR and keeps one entry per CDR3 protein. This sample has more than 450,000 distinct CDR3 sequences, with about 20% found just once. Sequencing input: blood. The sequence came from a man in his forties or fifties with Graves' ophthalmopathy. The genes are TRBV7-6 and TRBJ2-7; TRBD2 might be the D (5 bases). The CDR3 loop is CASSAGLSASYEQYF. CDR3 DNA sequence: TGTGCCAGCAGCGCCGGACTTTCCGCCTCCTACGAGCAGTACTTC. Drawing the rest from reference TRBV7-6 and TRBJ2-7, the complete variable domain is GAGVSQSPRYKVTKRGQDVALRCDPISGHVSLYWYRQALGQGPEFLTYFNYEAQQDKSGLPNDRFSAERPEGSISTLTIQRTEQRDSAMYRCASSAGLSASYEQYFGPGTRLTVT.